What follows are 4 T cell receptor beta chains derived from one specimen sequenced in a study of T cell responses to AZD1222 COVID-19 vaccine. Profiling relied on immunoSEQ multiplex PCR, and the TCRdb table lists in-frame clones only, not all of them. The sample includes 100,000 to 140,000 clones, roughly 90% of them seen just once. The sample consisted of peripheral blood, taken on day 0 of AZD1222 vaccination. Every receptor here comes from an adult in good health.

CDR3 DNA: TGTGCCAGCAGTCCGGGACAGGCCTACACAGATACGCAGTATTTT. It is translated as CASSPGQAYTDTQYF. The rearrangement joins TRBV27 to TRBJ2-3, with TRBD1 matching 8 bases. This CDR3 has 15 amino acids. Trimming removed 5 bases from V and 2 bases from J; junction bases left unmatched: 6. Germline CDR1 is MNHEY and CDR2 is SMNVEV (reference sequence).

This clone was seen just once. This sequence joins TRBV27 and TRBJ2-1; 10 bases align to TRBD2. Germline assignment: CDR1 MNHEY and CDR2 SMNVEV (reference sequence). This CDR3 is built from 16 residues. Germline trimming cut 6 bases from V and 6 bases from J; bases unmatched to any gene: 11. The CDR3 spells CASRAPSGRALNEQFF. The CDR3 nucleotides read TGTGCCAGCAGGGCCCCTAGCGGGAGAGCTCTCAATGAGCAGTTCTTC.

The chain recombines TRBV7-9 with TRBJ2-5, with no clear D. Germline V gene sequence: CDR1 SEHNR, CDR2 FQNEAQ (reference sequence). Trimming pared 2 bases from V and 3 bases from J, leaving 10 bases between. This CDR3 has 14 amino acids. In DNA form, the CDR3 reads TGTGCCAGCAGCTTAAGATCGCAAGAAGAGACCCAGTACTTC. Translated, it gives CASSLRSQEETQYF. Complete variable domain (other parts from reference TRBV7-9 and TRBJ2-5): DTGVSQNPRHKITKRGQNVTFRCDPISEHNRLYWYRQTLGQGPEFLTYFQNEAQLEKSRLLSDRFSAERPKGSFSTLEIQRTEQGDSAMYLCASSLRSQEETQYFGPGTRLLVL.

This chain links TRBV30 with TRBJ1-2, with TRBD1 as a possible D gene (6 bases). The length of the CDR3 is 13 residues. V gave up 4 bases and J gave up 8 bases, with 17 bases separating them. The V gene's germline CDR1 is GTSNPN and CDR2 SVGIG (reference sequence). The CDR3 nucleotides are TGTGCCTGGAAAATAACAGGGAGGGTCGGCTACACCTTC. It yields the protein CAWKITGRVGYTF.